These 10 T cell receptor beta chains were sequenced from one sample in a study of T cells after yellow fever vaccination. TCRdb processed the 5' RACE reads anew with MiXCR; each CDR3 protein has one entry. Here the sample spans some 300,000 distinct CDR3 sequences, 8.7% being singletons. The source material was CD4+ T cells sorted from PBMCs, sampled 5 days after the yellow fever booster vaccination. All receptors come from a man between 18 and 35 years old who received the YFV17D yellow fever vaccine.

This clonotype was detected only a few times. V is TRBV5-4 and J is TRBJ1-6; D unresolved. The CDR3 contains 15 residues. V lost 2 bases, J lost 8 bases, and 14 bases lay in between. Germline loops: CDR1 SGHNT, CDR2 YYREEE (reference sequence). CDR3 sequence (DNA): TGTGCCAGCAGCTTTAGAAGTACGGACGATTCACCCCTCCACTTT. Its protein product is CASSFRSTDDSPLHF.

This chain joins TRBV19 and TRBJ2-7; D is ambiguous. Germline CDR1 LNHDA, CDR2 SQIVND (reference sequence). V was cut by 8 bases and J by 4 bases, with 3 bases left in between. The CDR3 has 9 residues. The CDR3: CASGYEQYV. CDR3 bases: TGTGCCAGTGGATACGAGCAGTACGTC.

This clonotype has more than one count but fewer than ten. This chain links TRBV20-1 with TRBJ2-5, with TRBD1 identical over 7 bases. CDR3 length: 13 residues. Trimming removed 5 bases from V and 1 base from J; junction bases left unmatched: 4. The germline gives CDR1 DFQATT, CDR2 SNEGSKA (reference sequence). CDR3 coding DNA: TGCAGTGCTCGAAGGGACAGCCAAGAGACCCAGTACTTC. Residues: CSARRDSQETQYF.

This clonotype was seen only a few times. J is TRBJ1-3 and V is TRBV20-1; D is unclear. The CDR3 runs to 13 residues. Deletions cut 3 bases from V and 4 bases from J, with 10 bases between. CDR1 DFQATT and CDR2 SNEGSKA come from the germline V gene (reference sequence). In DNA form, the CDR3 reads TGCAGTGCTAGTGCGGCAAACGGAAACACCATATATTTT. Its translation: CSASAANGNTIYF.

In its sample, this clonotype was seen a few times. V usage is TRBV10-2 and J usage is TRBJ2-2, with TRBD2 matching 8 bases. J lost 6 bases, V lost 6 bases, and 6 bases had no gene match. The germline V gene has CDR1 WSHSY and CDR2 SAAADI. The CDR3 contains 14 residues. The CDR3 sequence: CASSIPGLAGELFF. Written as DNA, the CDR3 is TGCGCCAGCAGCATACCGGGACTAGCCGGGGAGCTGTTTTTT.

The V and J genes are TRBV27 and TRBJ1-5; 7 bases align to TRBD1. CDR3 size: 18 residues. J lost 4 bases, V lost 5 bases, and 17 bases had no gene match. The germline gives CDR1 MNHEY, CDR2 SMNVEV (reference sequence). The CDR3 loop reads CASSKNFIGTEGNQPQHF. CDR3 bases: TGTGCCAGCAGTAAGAATTTTATAGGGACAGAAGGAAATCAGCCCCAGCATTTT.

This clonotype was seen ten or more times. This rearrangement joins TRBV12-3 or TRBV12-4 to TRBJ2-2; possible D gene TRBD2, 5 bases. Deletions cut 1 base from V and 4 bases from J, with 13 bases between. This CDR3 has 16 residues. CDR3 loop: CASSLGSGGSTGELFF. The CDR3 DNA reads as TGTGCCAGCAGTTTAGGGAGTGGAGGAAGCACCGGGGAGCTGTTTTTT.

This clonotype appeared a few times. The chain links TRBV4-1 to TRBJ1-1; D unclear. Germline V gives CDR1 MGHRA, CDR2 YSYEKL. The length of the CDR3 is 14 residues. V lost 4 bases, J lost 11 bases, and 20 bases lay in between. The CDR3 DNA sequence: TGCGCCAGCAGCCTACCCACCCGGCATCGAAAGGCTTTCTTT. The encoded protein is CASSLPTRHRKAFF.

In its sample, this clonotype was seen a few times. This chain links TRBV20-1 with TRBJ2-1; 10 nucleotides line up with TRBD2. Per germline, CDR1 DFQATT and CDR2 SNEGSKA (reference sequence). This CDR3 has 14 amino acids. Trimming took 6 bases from V and 9 from J; bases not matched to a gene: 11. The CDR3 spells CSADIAGGSGEQFF. The CDR3 DNA sequence: TGCAGTGCCGACATAGCGGGGGGATCGGGTGAGCAGTTCTTC.

This chain connects TRBV5-5 to TRBJ2-7, with a tentative D call TRBD2 (5 bases). Looked up from germline, CDR1 is SGHKS and CDR2 is YYEKEE (reference sequence). V lost 4 bases to trimming and J lost 2 bases, with 10 bases between them. This CDR3 spans 13 amino acids. In DNA form, the CDR3 reads TGTGCCAGCAGCATAGGAGGAACCTACGAGCAGTACTTC. It translates to CASSIGGTYEQYF.